Below are 30 T cell receptor beta chains sequenced from a single sample in a study of shared clonotypes between healthy human individuals. The data were produced by immunoSEQ multiplex PCR, yet TCRdb's version contains in-frame clones alone and is incomplete. The sample lists approximately 110,000 clones, 67% seen once, with almost 25% in the top ten. Sequencing was performed on memory CD8+ T cells sorted from blood. Subset denoted: CD45RO+ cells pooled with CCR7-negative TemRA cells. These receptors originate from a woman between 25 and 40 years old in good health.

This chain uses TRBV28 with TRBJ2-7, with D unclear. The germline CDR1 and CDR2 sequences are MDHEN and SYDVKM. Trimming pared 2 bases from V and 0 bases from J, leaving 14 bases between. The CDR3 spans 16 residues. CDR3 DNA sequence: TGTGCCAGCAGTTTAAGCTGGGCGGAGAGCTCCTACGAGCAGTACTTC. Translating it yields CASSLSWAESSYEQYF.

This clone was observed a few times. V gene TRBV5-5 combines with J gene TRBJ1-1; a weak D match, TRBD1 (6 bases). Per the germline V gene, CDR1 is SGHKS and CDR2 is YYEKEE (reference sequence). The V end lost 0 bases, the J end lost 1 base, and 10 bases lay between the germline ends. The length of the CDR3 is 15 residues. The CDR3 loop reads CASSLDGTPNTEAFF. In nucleotides, the CDR3 is TGTGCCAGCAGCTTGGATGGGACACCGAACACTGAAGCTTTCTTT.

V gene TRBV28 combines with J gene TRBJ2-5; 12 nucleotides align to TRBD2. The CDR3 contains 16 residues. Germline CDR1 and CDR2: MDHEN and SYDVKM. With 8 bases clipped from V and 0 bases from J, the junction kept 7 bases outside the gene matches. The CDR3 DNA reads TGTGCCAGCGCTCCCGGACTAGCGGGGTACCAAGAGACCCAGTACTTC. Protein: CASAPGLAGYQETQYF.

This chain joins TRBV11-2 and TRBJ2-3; no reliable D call. The germline V and J ends were trimmed by 5 bases and 5 bases, with 20 bases remaining between them. CDR3 length: 16 residues. The germline V gene encodes CDR1 SGHAT and CDR2 FQNNGV. The chain's CDR3 is CASSETQDGVGDTQYF. The CDR3 DNA sequence: TGTGCCAGCAGCGAAACGCAGGATGGGGTGGGAGATACGCAGTATTTT.

The chain carries TRBV7-8 and TRBJ2-1; 7 nucleotides agree with TRBD1. The CDR3 length is 15 residues. After removal of 5 bases from V and 5 bases from J, the junction contained 9 bases not matched to a gene. The germline gives CDR1 SGHVS, CDR2 FQNEAQ. This chain's CDR3 is CASSLVGTADNEQFF. The CDR3 coding sequence is TGTGCCAGCAGCCTAGTCGGGACAGCCGACAATGAGCAGTTCTTC.

This chain joins TRBV7-9 and TRBJ1-1; a weak D match, TRBD1 (6 bases). CDR1 is SEHNR, CDR2 FQNEAQ, per germline (reference sequence). There are 15 residues in the CDR3. Trimming cost V 5 bases and J 0 bases, with 13 bases left between them. The CDR3: CASSRRGGLNTEAFF. In DNA, the CDR3 is TGTGCCAGCAGCCGCCGGGGGGGCTTGAACACTGAAGCTTTCTTT.

This clone was picked up a small number of times. The chain combines TRBV14 with TRBJ2-7; D is uncertain. CDR1 SGHDN and CDR2 FVKESK come from the germline V gene. V was trimmed by 8 bases and J by 4 bases, leaving 12 bases between them. The CDR3 runs to 12 residues. The CDR3 bases are TGTGCCAGCGGAGAGACGTCATACGAGCAGTACTTC. This encodes CASGETSYEQYF.

The chain combines TRBV7-2 with TRBJ2-6; D gene unclear. This CDR3 contains 18 residues. Germline V gene data show CDR1 as SGHTA and CDR2 as FQGNSA. V gave up 5 bases and J gave up 5 bases, with 22 bases separating them. The CDR3 sequence is CASSRCPRRQSRANVLTF. For the CDR3, the DNA is TGTGCCAGCAGCCGTTGCCCCAGACGACAAAGTCGGGCCAACGTCCTGACTTTC.

This chain joins TRBV29-1 and TRBJ2-3, with D uncertain. The CDR3 sequence is 14 residues long. V shed 6 bases and J shed 2 bases, with 15 bases lying between them. Germline values: CDR1 SQVTM, CDR2 ANQGSEA. CDR3 nucleotide sequence: TGCAGCGTAACCCCCCAGGAACTCACAGATACGCAGTATTTT. Translated, it gives CSVTPQELTDTQYF.

A few counts support this clone. This sequence joins TRBV5-1 and TRBJ2-6; D is perhaps TRBD1 (5 bases). Germline V gene sequence: CDR1 SGHRS, CDR2 YFSETQ. Trimming left V 3 bases short and J 1 base short, with 5 bases between. The CDR3 loop spans 14 amino acids. CDR3 protein: CASSSGSGANVLTF. The CDR3 DNA follows: TGCGCCAGCAGCTCAGGGTCTGGGGCCAACGTCCTGACTTTC.

This chain uses TRBV14 with TRBJ2-7, with 8 bases fitting TRBD1. CDR1 is SGHDN and CDR2 is FVKESK in the germline V gene. The CDR3 totals 16 residues. V trimming: 0 bases; J trimming: 2 bases; junction bases outside the gene matches: 6. The CDR3 bases are TGTGCCAGCAGCCAAGAGTTCGACAGGGGCCCCTACGAGCAGTACTTC. It encodes CASSQEFDRGPYEQYF.

This clone occurred a few times. The CDR3 coding sequence is TGCGCCAGCAGCTTGGCGGGCAGCTCCTACAATGAGCAGTTCTTC. It specifies CASSLAGSSYNEQFF. This chain links TRBV5-1 with TRBJ2-1; D remains ambiguous. With 0 bases removed from V and 0 bases from J, the gap between germline ends came to 7 bases. Germline-derived CDR1 and CDR2 are SGHRS and YFSETQ. This CDR3 has 15 residues.

The V and J genes are TRBV27 and TRBJ2-1, with 11 bases lining up with TRBD2. The J segment lost 5 bases and the V segment lost 8 bases, leaving 14 bases of the junction unmatched. The CDR3 spans 17 residues. From germline, CDR1 is MNHEY and CDR2 SMNVEV (reference sequence). Written as DNA, the CDR3 is TGTGCCAGCGCCTCCCACCCGACTAGCGGGAACCACAATGAGCAGTTCTTC. This codes for CASASHPTSGNHNEQFF.

J is TRBJ2-2 and V is TRBV11-2; possibly TRBD2 for D (6 bases). CDR1 is SGHAT and CDR2 is FQNNGV in the germline V gene. V was clipped by 3 bases and J by 5 bases, with 19 bases between them. The CDR3 consists of 17 residues. The CDR3: CASSLAGSGSITGELFF. The CDR3 DNA is TGTGCCAGCAGCTTGGCCGGTTCCGGGAGTATTACCGGGGAGCTGTTTTTT.

The chain carries TRBV19 and TRBJ2-7; 7 bases line up with TRBD1. Germline V gene lookup returns CDR1 LNHDA and CDR2 SQIVND (reference sequence). The CDR3 length is 15 residues. J was trimmed by 2 bases and V by 6 bases; bases with no gene match: 10. The CDR3 loop is CASRHTGDSTYEQYF. CDR3 coding DNA: TGTGCCAGTAGACATACAGGGGATTCCACCTACGAGCAGTACTTC.

Ten or more counts support this clone. The chain has TRBV28 and TRBJ1-1, with 9 positions matching TRBD1. The CDR3 runs 17 residues. The V gene's germline CDR1 is MDHEN and CDR2 SYDVKM. V shed 6 bases and J 1 base; nucleotides not matched to a gene: 12. CDR3 sequence: CASSLVGTGWSNTEAFF. The CDR3 DNA is TGTGCCAGCAGCCTCGTGGGGACAGGGTGGTCGAACACTGAAGCTTTCTTT.

The chain employs TRBV4-1 and TRBJ1-6; D perhaps matches TRBD1 (5 bases). The CDR3 spans 15 residues. Per germline, CDR1 MGHRA and CDR2 YSYEKL. Trimming left V 5 bases short and J 4 bases short, with 12 bases between. As DNA, the CDR3 is TGCGCCAGCAGCGTACGGGGCCCTTATAATTCACCCCTCCACTTT. Translation: CASSVRGPYNSPLHF.

The chain employs TRBV28 and TRBJ1-5; maybe TRBD1 (6 bases). The CDR3 loop spans 14 amino acids. V was shortened by 4 bases and J by 4 bases, with 11 bases between the two germline ends. CDR1 and CDR2 (germline): MDHEN, SYDVKM. CDR3 nucleotides: TGTGCCAGCAGTTACGGGACATTAAATCAGCCCCAGCATTTT. It is translated as CASSYGTLNQPQHF.

The chain combines TRBV13 with TRBJ1-1; D unclear. This CDR3 has 15 residues. Trimming left V 1 base short and J 1 base short, with 10 bases between. Germline V gives CDR1 PRHDT, CDR2 FYEKMQ (reference sequence). CDR3: CASSLEGEANTEAFF. CDR3 DNA sequence: TGTGCCAGCAGCTTAGAGGGTGAGGCGAACACTGAAGCTTTCTTT.

J is TRBJ2-7 and V is TRBV7-8; tentatively, D is TRBD2 (6 bases). The germline gives CDR1 SGHVS, CDR2 FQNEAQ. Trimming cost V 4 bases and J 0 bases, with 13 bases left between them. This CDR3 contains 15 residues. The CDR3 sequence is CASSSVEGSSYEQYF. The CDR3 region has the DNA TGTGCCAGCAGCTCCGTGGAGGGAAGCTCCTACGAGCAGTACTTC.

This clone occurred many times. The rearrangement uses TRBV28 and TRBJ2-6, with a weak D call TRBD2 (5 bases). The CDR3 runs 19 residues. Deletions cut 4 bases from V and 0 bases from J, with 19 bases between. Germline-derived CDR1 and CDR2 are MDHEN and SYDVKM. CDR3 region: CASSSPDFAGGSGANVLTF. DNA for the CDR3: TGTGCCAGCAGTTCCCCTGACTTCGCGGGCGGCTCTGGGGCCAACGTCCTGACTTTC.

The V call is TRBV2, the J call TRBJ2-7, with 11 bases aligning to TRBD2. Trimming cost V 6 bases and J 5 bases; bases outside gene matches: 15. The V gene's germline CDR1 is SNHLY and CDR2 FYNNEI. CDR3 length: 17 amino acids. CDR3 region: CASRVAGGSRFTDEQYF. As DNA, the CDR3 is TGTGCCAGCAGGGTAGCGGGAGGGTCCCGTTTCACGGACGAGCAGTACTTC.

This chain joins TRBV2 and TRBJ2-2, with 9 bases lining up with TRBD1. V was clipped by 4 bases and J by 6 bases; unmatched bases: 6. The CDR3 runs to 15 residues. Germline V gene lookup returns CDR1 SNHLY and CDR2 FYNNEI. The CDR3: CASSVQGAGAGELFF. CDR3 nucleotide sequence: TGTGCCAGCAGTGTACAGGGGGCAGGAGCCGGGGAGCTGTTTTTT.

The chain employs TRBV11-2 and TRBJ1-1; no definite D call. Trimming cost V 8 bases and J 2 bases, with 15 bases left between them. The CDR3 covers 14 residues. Germline V gene sequence: CDR1 SGHAT, CDR2 FQNNGV. The CDR3 reads CASAAMTGNTEAFF. DNA of the CDR3: TGTGCCAGCGCCGCTATGACGGGTAACACTGAAGCTTTCTTT.

This clone was detected only once. The chain joins TRBV30 to TRBJ1-6; D is uncertain. Germline V lookup: CDR1 GTSNPN, CDR2 SVGIG (reference sequence). The germline V and J ends were trimmed by 2 bases and 10 bases, with 6 bases remaining between them. The CDR3 is made up of 11 amino acids. CDR3 sequence reads: CAWSLGSPLHF. The CDR3 nucleotides are TGTGCCTGGAGTCTGGGGTCACCCCTCCACTTT.

The V and J genes are TRBV6-1 and TRBJ1-5; no firm D call. V lost 6 bases to trimming and J lost 0 bases, with 3 bases between them. The CDR3 has 12 residues. Germline V gene lookup returns CDR1 MNHNS and CDR2 SASEGT. The DNA of the CDR3 is TGTGCCAGCAGGGGTAGCAATCAGCCCCAGCATTTT. This codes for CASRGSNQPQHF.

V usage is TRBV6-4 and J usage is TRBJ2-2; D tentatively fits TRBD1 or TRBD2 (6 bases each). The CDR3 loop spans 15 amino acids. With 2 bases removed from V and 4 bases from J, the gap between germline ends came to 11 bases. Germline CDR1 is MRHNA and CDR2 is SNTAGT. The CDR3 DNA reads TGTGCCAGCAGTGACGAACAGGGAGGCACCGGGGAGCTGTTTTTT. Residues: CASSDEQGGTGELFF.

This rearrangement joins TRBV6-6 to TRBJ2-2; 7 bases match TRBD1. The germline CDR1 and CDR2 sequences are MNHNY and SVGAGI (reference sequence). Trimming cost V 8 bases and J 3 bases; bases outside gene matches: 3. This CDR3 spans 13 amino acids. CDR3 amino acids: CASAGQDTGELFF. In DNA, the CDR3 is TGTGCCAGCGCCGGACAGGACACCGGGGAGCTGTTTTTT.

V usage is TRBV5-1 and J usage is TRBJ2-2, with TRBD2 identical over 11 bases. Germline V gene data show CDR1 as SGHRS and CDR2 as YFSETQ. V dropped 4 bases and J dropped 5; count of bases not matched to a gene: 22. This CDR3 comprises 21 residues. The CDR3 loop reads CASSPRWPGTSGRLWTGELFF. For the CDR3, the DNA is TGCGCCAGCAGCCCCCGATGGCCCGGGACTAGCGGCAGACTGTGGACCGGGGAGCTGTTTTTT. Drawing the rest from reference TRBV5-1 and TRBJ2-2, the complete variable domain is KAGVTQTPRYLIKTRGQQVTLSCSPISGHRSVSWYQQTPGQGLQFLFEYFSETQRNKGNFPGRFSGRQFSNSRSEMNVSTLELGDSALYLCASSPRWPGTSGRLWTGELFFGEGSRLTVL.

J is TRBJ1-3 and V is TRBV7-8; 10 positions agree with TRBD1. CDR3 size: 19 residues. CDR1 and CDR2 (germline): SGHVS, FQNEAQ. With 5 bases clipped from V and 0 bases from J, the junction kept 13 bases outside the gene matches. CDR3 loop: CASSAKPRDRGLSGNTIYF. The DNA of the CDR3 is TGTGCCAGCAGCGCTAAACCCCGGGACAGGGGACTCTCTGGAAACACCATATATTTT.